This TCR beta chain is from a study of OX40 agonist ivuxolimab in advanced cancers. Overall study results and limits: At 0.1 to 3.0 mg/kg, CD4+ and CD8+ blood T cells expanded clonally by week 6. The study did not work out the antigen specificity of the expanded peripheral T cells.

The trim removed 5 bases at V and 3 bases at J, leaving 10 bases unmatched. In germline, CDR1 is MNHNY, CDR2 SVGAGI (reference sequence). This CDR3 is built from 16 residues. The protocol was immunoSEQ multiplex PCR, while the TCRdb copy is restricted to in-frame clones and leaves out a portion. The table shows around 19,000 clones, with about 74% occurring only once. Notes on this clone: Its antigen is as yet unknown.

The J gene is TRBJ1-2, the V gene TRBV6-6, with 9 bases lining up with TRBD1. This specimen was CD4+ or CD8+ T cells sorted from blood, taken in a trial of the OX40 agonist ivuxolimab. This clonotype originated in an adult with an advanced solid tumor such as melanoma, head and neck, liver or kidney cancer. CDR3 in DNA: TGTGCCAGCAGTGGAGGGACAGGGTCTCTCGACTATGGCTACACCTTC. Translating gives CASSGGTGSLDYGYTF.